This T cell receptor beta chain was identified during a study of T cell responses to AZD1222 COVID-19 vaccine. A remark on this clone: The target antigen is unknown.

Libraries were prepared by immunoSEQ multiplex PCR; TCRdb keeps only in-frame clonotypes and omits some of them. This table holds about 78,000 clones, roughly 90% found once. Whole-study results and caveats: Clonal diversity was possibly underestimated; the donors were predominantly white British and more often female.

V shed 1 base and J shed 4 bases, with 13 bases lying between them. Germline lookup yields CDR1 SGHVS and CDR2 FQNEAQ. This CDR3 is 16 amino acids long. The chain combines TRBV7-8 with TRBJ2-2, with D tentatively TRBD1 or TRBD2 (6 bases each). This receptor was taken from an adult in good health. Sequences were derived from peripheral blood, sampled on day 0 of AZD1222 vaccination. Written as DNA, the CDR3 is TGTGCCAGCAGCTTAGGGACAGCGGGCACCACCGGGGAGCTGTTTTTT. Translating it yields CASSLGTAGTTGELFF.